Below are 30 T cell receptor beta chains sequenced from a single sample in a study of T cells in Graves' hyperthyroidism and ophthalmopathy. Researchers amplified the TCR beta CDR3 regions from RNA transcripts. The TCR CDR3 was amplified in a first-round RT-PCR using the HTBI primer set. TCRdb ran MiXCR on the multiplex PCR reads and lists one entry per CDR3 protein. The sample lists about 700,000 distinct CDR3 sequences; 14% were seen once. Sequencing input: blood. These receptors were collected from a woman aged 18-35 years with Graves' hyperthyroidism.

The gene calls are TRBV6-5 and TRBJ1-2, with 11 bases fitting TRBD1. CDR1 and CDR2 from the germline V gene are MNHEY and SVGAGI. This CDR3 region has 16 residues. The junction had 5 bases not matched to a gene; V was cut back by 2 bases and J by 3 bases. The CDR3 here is CASSYGQGASDYGYTF. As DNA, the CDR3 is TGTGCCAGCAGTTACGGACAGGGGGCAAGTGACTATGGCTACACCTTC.

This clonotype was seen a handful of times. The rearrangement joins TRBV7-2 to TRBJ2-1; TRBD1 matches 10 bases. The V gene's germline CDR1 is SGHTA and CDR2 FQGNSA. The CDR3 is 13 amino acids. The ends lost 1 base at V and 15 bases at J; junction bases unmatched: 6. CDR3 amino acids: CASSLGGTGAGFF. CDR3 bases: TGTGCCAGCAGCTTAGGGGGGACAGGGGCTGGGTTCTTC.

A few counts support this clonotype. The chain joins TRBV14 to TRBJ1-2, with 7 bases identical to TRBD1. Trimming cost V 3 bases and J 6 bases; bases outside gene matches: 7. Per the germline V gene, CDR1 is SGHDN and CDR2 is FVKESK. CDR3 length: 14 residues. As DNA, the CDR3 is TGTGCCAGCAGCCATAGGGGGCGCGGCCATGGCTACACCTTC. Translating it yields CASSHRGRGHGYTF.

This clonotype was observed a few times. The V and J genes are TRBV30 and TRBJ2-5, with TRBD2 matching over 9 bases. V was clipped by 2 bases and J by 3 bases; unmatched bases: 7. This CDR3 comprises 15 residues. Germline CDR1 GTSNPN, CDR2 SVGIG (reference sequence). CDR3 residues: CAWSFGGGREETQYF. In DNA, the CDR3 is TGTGCCTGGAGTTTCGGTGGCGGGAGGGAAGAGACCCAGTACTTC.

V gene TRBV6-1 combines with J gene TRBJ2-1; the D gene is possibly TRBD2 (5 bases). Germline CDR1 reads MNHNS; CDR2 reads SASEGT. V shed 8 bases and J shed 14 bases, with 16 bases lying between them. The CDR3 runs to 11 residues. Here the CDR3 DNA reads TGTGCCAGCCGTGGACTTCTGTGGGAGTTCTTC. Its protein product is CASRGLLWEFF.

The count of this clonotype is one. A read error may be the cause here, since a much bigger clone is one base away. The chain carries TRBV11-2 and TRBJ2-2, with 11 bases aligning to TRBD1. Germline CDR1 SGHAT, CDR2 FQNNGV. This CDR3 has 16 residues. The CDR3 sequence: CASSWTGGAYTGEPFF. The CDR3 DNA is TGTGCCAGCAGCTGGACAGGGGGCGCGTATACCGGGGAGCCGTTTTTT.

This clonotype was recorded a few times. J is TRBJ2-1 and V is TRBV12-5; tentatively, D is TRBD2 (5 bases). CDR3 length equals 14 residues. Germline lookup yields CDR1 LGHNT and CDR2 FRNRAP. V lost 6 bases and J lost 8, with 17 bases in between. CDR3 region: CASGPTGYVDEQFF. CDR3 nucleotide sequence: TGTGCTAGTGGCCCGACGGGGTACGTTGATGAGCAGTTCTTC.

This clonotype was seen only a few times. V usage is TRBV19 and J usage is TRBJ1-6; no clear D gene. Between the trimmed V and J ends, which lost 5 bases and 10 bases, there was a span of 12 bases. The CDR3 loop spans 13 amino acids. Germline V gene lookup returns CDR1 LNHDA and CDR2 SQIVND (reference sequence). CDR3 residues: CASSSRTGSPLHF. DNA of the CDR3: TGTGCCAGTAGTTCTCGGACGGGCTCACCCCTCCACTTT.

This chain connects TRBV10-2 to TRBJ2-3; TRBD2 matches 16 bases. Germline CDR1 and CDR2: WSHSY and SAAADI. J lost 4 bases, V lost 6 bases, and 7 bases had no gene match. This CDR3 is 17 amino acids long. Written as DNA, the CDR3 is TGCGCCAGCAGCGGTCCCGGGACTAGCGGGAGGGCAGATACGCAGTATTTT. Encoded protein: CASSGPGTSGRADTQYF.

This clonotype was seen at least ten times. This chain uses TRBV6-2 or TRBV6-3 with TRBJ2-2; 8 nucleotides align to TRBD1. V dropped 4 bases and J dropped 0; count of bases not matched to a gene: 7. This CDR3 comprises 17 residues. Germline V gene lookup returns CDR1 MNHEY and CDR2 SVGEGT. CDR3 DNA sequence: TGTGCCAGCAGTTCCATGAGGACAGGGCCGAACACCGGGGAGCTGTTTTTT. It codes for CASSSMRTGPNTGELFF.

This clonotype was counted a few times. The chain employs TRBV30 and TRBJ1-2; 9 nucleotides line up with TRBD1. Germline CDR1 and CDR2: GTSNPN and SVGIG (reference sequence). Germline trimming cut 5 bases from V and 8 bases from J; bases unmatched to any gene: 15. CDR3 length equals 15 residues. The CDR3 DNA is TGTGCCTGGGGCTTGATGACAGGGGGAGTATGGGGCTACACCTTC. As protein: CAWGLMTGGVWGYTF.

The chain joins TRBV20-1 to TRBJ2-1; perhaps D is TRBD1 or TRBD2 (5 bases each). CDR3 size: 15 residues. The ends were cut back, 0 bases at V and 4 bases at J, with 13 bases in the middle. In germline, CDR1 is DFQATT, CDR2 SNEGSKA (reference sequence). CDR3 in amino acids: CSARDSRDLYNEQFF. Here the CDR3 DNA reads TGCAGTGCTAGAGATAGTCGGGACCTTTACAATGAGCAGTTCTTC.

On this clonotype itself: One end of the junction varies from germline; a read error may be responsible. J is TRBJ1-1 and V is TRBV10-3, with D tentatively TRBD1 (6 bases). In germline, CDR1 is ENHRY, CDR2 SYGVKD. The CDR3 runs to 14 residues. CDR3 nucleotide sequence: TGTGCCATCGGTGAAAGGGGGGAGGGCACTGAAGCTTTCTTT. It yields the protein CAIGERGEGTEAFF.

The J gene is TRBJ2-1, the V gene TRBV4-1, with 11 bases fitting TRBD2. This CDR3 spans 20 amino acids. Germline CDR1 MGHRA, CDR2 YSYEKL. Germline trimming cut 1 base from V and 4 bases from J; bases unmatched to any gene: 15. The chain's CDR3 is CASSQVPSSGRNLGYNEQFF. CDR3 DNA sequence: TGCGCCAGCAGCCAAGTCCCGTCTAGCGGGAGGAATCTGGGTTACAATGAGCAGTTCTTC.

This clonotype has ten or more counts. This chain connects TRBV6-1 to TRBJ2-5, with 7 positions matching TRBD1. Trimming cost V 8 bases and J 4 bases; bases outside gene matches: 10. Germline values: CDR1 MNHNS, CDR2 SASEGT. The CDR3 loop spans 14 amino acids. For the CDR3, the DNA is TGTGCCAGCGAAAGGGGGCTGAGGGGAGAGACCCAGTACTTC. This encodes CASERGLRGETQYF.

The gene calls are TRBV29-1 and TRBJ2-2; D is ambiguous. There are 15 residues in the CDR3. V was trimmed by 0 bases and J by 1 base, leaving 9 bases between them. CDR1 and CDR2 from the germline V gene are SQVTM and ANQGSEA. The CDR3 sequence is CSVEDPAENTGELFF. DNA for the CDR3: TGCAGCGTTGAAGATCCAGCAGAGAACACCGGGGAGCTGTTTTTT.

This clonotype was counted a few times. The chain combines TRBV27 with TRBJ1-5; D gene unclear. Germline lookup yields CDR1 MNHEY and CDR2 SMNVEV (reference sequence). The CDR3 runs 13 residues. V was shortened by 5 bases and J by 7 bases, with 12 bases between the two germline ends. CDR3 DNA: TGTGCCAGCAGTCCTACCGCCGAACAGCCCCAGCATTTT. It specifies CASSPTAEQPQHF.

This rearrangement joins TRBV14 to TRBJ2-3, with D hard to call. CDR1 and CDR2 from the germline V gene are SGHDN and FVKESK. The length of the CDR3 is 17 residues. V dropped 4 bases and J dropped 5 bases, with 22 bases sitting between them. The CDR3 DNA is TGTGCCAGCAGCCCAAGGTCAGCCCCTCGACTTAAAGATACGCAGTATTTT. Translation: CASSPRSAPRLKDTQYF. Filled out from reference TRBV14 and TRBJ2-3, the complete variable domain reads EAGVTQFPSHSVIEKGQTVTLRCDPISGHDNLYWYRRVMGKEIKFLLHFVKESKQDESGMPNNRFLAERTGGTYSTLKVQPAELEDSGVYFCASSPRSAPRLKDTQYFGPGTRLTVL.

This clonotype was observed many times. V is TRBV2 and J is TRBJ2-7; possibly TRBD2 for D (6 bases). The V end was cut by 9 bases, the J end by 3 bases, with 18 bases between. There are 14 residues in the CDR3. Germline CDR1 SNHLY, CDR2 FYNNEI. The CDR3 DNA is TGTGCCAGTCGTACTGGGCGGGACGGCTACGAGCAGTACTTC. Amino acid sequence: CASRTGRDGYEQYF.

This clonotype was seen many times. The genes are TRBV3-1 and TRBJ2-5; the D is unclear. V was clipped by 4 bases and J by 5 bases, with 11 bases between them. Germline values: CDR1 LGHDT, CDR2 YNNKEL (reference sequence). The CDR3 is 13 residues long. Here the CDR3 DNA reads TGTGCCAGCAGCCGTGACCAGTGGGAGACCCAGTACTTC. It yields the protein CASSRDQWETQYF.

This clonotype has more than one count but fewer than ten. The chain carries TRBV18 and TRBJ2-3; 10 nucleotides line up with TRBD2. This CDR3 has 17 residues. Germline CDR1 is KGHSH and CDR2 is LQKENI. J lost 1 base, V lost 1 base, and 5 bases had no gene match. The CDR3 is CASSPLILAGGTDTQYF. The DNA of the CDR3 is TGTGCCAGCTCACCACTCATCCTAGCGGGGGGCACAGATACGCAGTATTTT.

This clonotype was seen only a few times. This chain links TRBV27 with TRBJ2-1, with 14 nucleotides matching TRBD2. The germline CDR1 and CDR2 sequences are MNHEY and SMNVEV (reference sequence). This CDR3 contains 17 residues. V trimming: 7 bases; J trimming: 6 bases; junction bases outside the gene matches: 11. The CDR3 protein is CASTNPPGLAGANEQFF. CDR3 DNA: TGTGCCAGCACAAACCCCCCGGGACTAGCGGGGGCCAATGAGCAGTTCTTC.

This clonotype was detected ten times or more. CDR3 region: CASSQERTDTQYF. CDR3 nucleotide sequence: TGTGCCAGCAGCCAAGAAAGGACAGATACGCAGTATTTT. The V gene is TRBV14, the J gene TRBJ2-3, with no clear D. Germline V gives CDR1 SGHDN, CDR2 FVKESK. This CDR3 is 13 amino acids long. Trimming pared 0 bases from V and 3 bases from J, leaving 4 bases between.

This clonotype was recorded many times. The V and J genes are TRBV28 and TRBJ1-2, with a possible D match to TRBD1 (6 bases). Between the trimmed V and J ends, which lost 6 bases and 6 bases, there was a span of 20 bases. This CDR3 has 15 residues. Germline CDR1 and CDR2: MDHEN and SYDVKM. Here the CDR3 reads CASRRPLMTGDGYTF. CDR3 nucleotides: TGTGCCAGCAGGCGCCCCCTGATGACAGGCGATGGCTACACCTTC.

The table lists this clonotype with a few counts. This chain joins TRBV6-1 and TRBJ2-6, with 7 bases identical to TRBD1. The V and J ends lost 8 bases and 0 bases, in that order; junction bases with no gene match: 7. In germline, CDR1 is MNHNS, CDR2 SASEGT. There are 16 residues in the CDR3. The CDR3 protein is CASGAGGLSGANVLTF. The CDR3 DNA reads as TGTGCCAGCGGGGCAGGGGGTCTCTCTGGGGCCAACGTCCTGACTTTC.

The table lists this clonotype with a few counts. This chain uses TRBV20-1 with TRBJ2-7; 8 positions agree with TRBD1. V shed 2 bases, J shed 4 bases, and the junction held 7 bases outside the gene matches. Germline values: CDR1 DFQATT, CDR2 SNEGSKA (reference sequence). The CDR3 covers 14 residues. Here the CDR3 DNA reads TGCAGTGCTAGATCCGGGACAGGAGTTTACGAGCAGTACTTC. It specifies CSARSGTGVYEQYF.

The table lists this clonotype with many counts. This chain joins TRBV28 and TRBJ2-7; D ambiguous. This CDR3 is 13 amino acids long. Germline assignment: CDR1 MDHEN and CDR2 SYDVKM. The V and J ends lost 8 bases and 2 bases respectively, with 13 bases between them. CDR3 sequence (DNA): TGTGCCAGCGGCCGGGTCGTGCCCTACGAGCAGTACTTC. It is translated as CASGRVVPYEQYF.

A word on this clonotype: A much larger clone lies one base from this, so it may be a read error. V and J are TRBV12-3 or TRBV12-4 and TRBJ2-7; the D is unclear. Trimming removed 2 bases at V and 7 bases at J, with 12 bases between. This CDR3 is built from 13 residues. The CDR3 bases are TGTGCCAGCAGTTTAATTGAAGGCGATGAGCAGTACTTC. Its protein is CASSLIEGDEQYF.

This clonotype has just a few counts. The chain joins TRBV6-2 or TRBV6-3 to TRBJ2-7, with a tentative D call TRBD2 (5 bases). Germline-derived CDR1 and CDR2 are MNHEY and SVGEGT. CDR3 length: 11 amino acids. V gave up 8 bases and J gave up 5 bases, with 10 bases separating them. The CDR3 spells CASANGDEQYF. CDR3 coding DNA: TGTGCCAGCGCGAACGGGGACGAGCAGTACTTC.

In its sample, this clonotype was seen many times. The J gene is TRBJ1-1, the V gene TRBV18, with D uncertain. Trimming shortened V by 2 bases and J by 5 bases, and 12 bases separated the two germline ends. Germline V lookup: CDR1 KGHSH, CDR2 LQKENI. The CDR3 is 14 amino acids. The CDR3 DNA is TGTGCCAGCTCACCATGGGATCGTAGGACTGAAGCTTTCTTT. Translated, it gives CASSPWDRRTEAFF.